This TCR beta chain was obtained from a study of beta chain features in type 1 diabetes. Study observations and caveats: Over-representation of high TCR-expressing cells was a possible consequence of cDNA sequencing. For type 1 diabetes patients, VDJ junctions showed fewer insertions and more deletions. Significant though moderate, a shortening of TCRB CDR3s appeared in all four CD4+ subsets of Type 1 diabetes patients.

The isolated RNA, all of it, was reverse transcribed, so expressed TCRB transcripts were what got sequenced. Here immunoSEQ multiplex PCR was the method, and the copy in TCRdb shows in-frame clones only, minus some. The sample lists roughly 240,000 clones, roughly 14% occurring once. As for this clone: Antigen specificity is unknown.

Looked up from germline, CDR1 is SGHNT and CDR2 is YYREEE (reference sequence). V lost 3 bases to trimming and J lost 2 bases; unmatched junction nucleotides: 4. This CDR3 has 14 residues. The source material was naive CD4+ T cells from blood. The rearrangement links TRBV5-4 to TRBJ2-5; 7 positions agree with TRBD1. The origin of this receptor is a woman aged 40 to 49 in good health. The CDR3 sequence is CASSSGTDQETQYF. The CDR3 nucleotides are TGTGCCAGCAGCTCCGGGACAGATCAAGAGACCCAGTACTTC. The full variable domain, in which reference TRBV5-4 and TRBJ2-5 provide the parts outside the CDR3, is ETGVTQSPTHLIKTRGQQVTLRCSSQSGHNTVSWYQQALGQGPQFIFQYYREEENGRGNFPPRFSGLQFPNYSSELNVNALELDDSALYLCASSSGTDQETQYFGPGTRLLVL.